The entry below describes one T cell receptor beta chain. This clone was recorded only once. Its antigen is still unknown. The sample holds no much larger clone one base away, and base qualities are not on file. The immunoSEQ Assay, a bias-controlled multiplex PCR, was used to amplify TCRbeta CDR3 regions from genomic DNA. Per the original workflow: The number of nucleated cells in each sample was estimated by amplification of reference gene primers within the assay. To quantify the absolute abundance of each unique TCRbeta CDR3 rearrangement, sequence reads were collapsed and filtered. For each sample, productive Simpson clonality was calculated as the square root of Simpson's diversity index over productive rearrangements. TCRdb carries this immuneACCESS record with in-frame sequences only. Its versions omit some clonotypes, under half of them owing to an unresolved V gene in the studies checked, with the rest unexplained. The V and J calls and the clone size are those of that table, but D and trimming were determined from the DNA. For this sample the table gives roughly 120,000 clones, of which around 83% were detected only once. Approximately 5.1% of the sample comes from the top ten.

This sample was included in a study of blood T cell repertoires in COVID-19 (TCRdb year 2020). General notes on the study: Collaborator samples came from the United States, Italy and Spain and covered acute and convalescent phases of COVID-19. The prospective study material was composed of cDNA or gDNA derived from T cells, B-cell-depleted T cells, or PBMCs. The dataset comprised deeply sampled blood TCRbeta repertoires from subjects exposed to, actively infected with, or recovered from COVID-19. A freely available public database, intended as a resource for researchers studying the immune response to SARS-CoV-2, is where the repertoires were released. The samples were drawn from two sources: the first 160 participants of the ongoing ImmuneRACE study, and 1,254 subjects contributed by 6 global collaborators. Sample metadata almost always included a de-identified subject ID, COVID-19 status, age in years and sex. HLA class I and class II types, where available, came from metadata supplied by the sample provider rather than from assay-based typing. What the study reported, not specific to this receptor: Clinical and demographic metadata were provided uncurated, with the amount varying by source and participant.

V and J are truncated by 3 bases and 4 bases respectively, leaving an intervening sequence of 12 bases. The CDR3 runs 14 amino acids, cysteine and phenylalanine included. The only DNA kept is the CDR3, 42 bases in frame from the first base. CDR1 and CDR2, per the germline V gene, are KGHSH and LQKENI. At one collaborating source in Seattle, patients were enrolled during active infection and were followed longitudinally through the course of disease. Whole blood was collected in K2EDTA tubes by collaborating institutions according to the institutions' own protocols. For TCRbeta analysis, collaborators shipped samples as frozen whole blood, isolated PBMCs, or DNA extracted from either of those sample types.

Input material: peripheral blood. The receptor was isolated from a woman in her sixties or seventies with COVID-19, enrolled during active disease. This chain joins TRBV18 to TRBJ1-1; TRBD1 might be the D gene, on 6 matching bases. This receptor carries the CDR3 CASSPLQGGTEAFF. The nucleotide sequence reads TGTGCCAGCTCACCTCTACAGGGTGGCACTGAAGCTTTCTTT. With the portions outside the CDR3 filled from the reference TRBV18 and TRBJ1-1 genes, the complete variable region becomes NAGVMQNPRHLVRRRGQEARLRCSPMKGHSHVYWYRQLPEEGLKFMVYLQKENIIDESGMPKERFSAEFPKEGPSILRIQQVVRGDSAAYFCASSPLQGGTEAFFGQGTRLTVV.